Shown below are 28 T cell receptor beta chains from a single sample sequenced in a study of cytomegalovirus exposure and HLA in healthy donors. A multiplex PCR was run with 60 Vbeta primers and 13 Jbeta primers. The protocol was immunoSEQ multiplex PCR, while the TCRdb copy is restricted to in-frame clones and leaves out a portion. Among hundreds of thousands of clones, roughly 80% were seen once, and the ten largest hold 4.5% to 7%. The sequenced material came from PBMCs. The receptors here all came from a man between 35 and 55 years old in good health and CMV-seropositive.

This chain joins TRBV13 and TRBJ2-7, with TRBD2 as a possible D gene (6 bases). V lost 5 bases and J lost 3, with 14 bases in between. The CDR3 length is 14 residues. Germline V CDR1 and CDR2: PRHDT, FYEKMQ (reference sequence). CDR3 sequence (DNA): TGTGCCAGCAGCAAACGGGACTCTCGCTACGAGCAGTACTTC. It is translated as CASSKRDSRYEQYF.

CDR3 loop: CASSSQGTDTQYF. The CDR3 DNA is TGTGCCAGCAGCTCCCAGGGGACAGATACGCAGTATTTT. The V and J genes are TRBV7-8 and TRBJ2-3, with D tentatively TRBD1 (6 bases). The length of the CDR3 is 13 residues. V lost 4 bases, J lost 3 bases, and 8 bases lay in between. CDR1 and CDR2 (germline): SGHVS, FQNEAQ.

V and J are TRBV19 and TRBJ1-5; 7 nucleotides match TRBD1. In germline, CDR1 is LNHDA, CDR2 SQIVND (reference sequence). This CDR3 comprises 16 residues. V gave up 6 bases and J gave up 2 bases; unmatched junction bases: 10. Here the CDR3 DNA reads TGTGCCAGTAGCGTTGACAGGGCTGGAGGCAATCAGCCCCAGCATTTT. The encoded protein is CASSVDRAGGNQPQHF.

The rearrangement joins TRBV30 to TRBJ1-2; 8 bases fit TRBD1. Losses at the gene ends were 3 bases for V and 6 bases for J; bases not matched to a gene: 9. The V gene's germline CDR1 is GTSNPN and CDR2 SVGIG (reference sequence). The CDR3 is 14 residues long. DNA for the CDR3: TGTGCCTGGAGGGCCTGGACAGGGTGGGATGGCTACACCTTC. Translating it yields CAWRAWTGWDGYTF.

CDR3 sequence (DNA): TGTGCCAGTAGACGGGGGACAGGGGCTTATAGCAATCAGCCCCAGCATTTT. Encoded protein: CASRRGTGAYSNQPQHF. The chain combines TRBV19 with TRBJ1-5, with TRBD1 identical over 10 bases. Trimming cost V 6 bases and J 0 bases; bases outside gene matches: 8. Germline CDR1 LNHDA, CDR2 SQIVND (reference sequence). The CDR3 covers 17 residues.

The chain combines TRBV11-3 with TRBJ2-5, with 10 bases matching TRBD1. The length of the CDR3 is 15 residues. Germline V gene sequence: CDR1 SGHNT, CDR2 YENEEA. J was trimmed by 5 bases and V by 7 bases; bases with no gene match: 10. CDR3 region: CASNFGGQGYETQYF. The CDR3 DNA reads as TGTGCCAGCAACTTTGGGGGACAGGGGTACGAGACCCAGTACTTC.

In nucleotides, the CDR3 is TGCGCCAGCAGCCCGGACAGTCGCAATCAGCCCCAGCATTTT. Its translation is CASSPDSRNQPQHF. V is TRBV4-1 and J is TRBJ1-5; tentatively, D is TRBD1 (6 bases). There are 14 residues in the CDR3. Looked up from germline, CDR1 is MGHRA and CDR2 is YSYEKL. V was clipped by 4 bases and J by 2 bases, with 9 bases between them.

The chain carries TRBV7-6 and TRBJ2-7, with 7 bases matching TRBD2. The CDR3 has 14 residues. CDR1 is SGHVS, CDR2 FNYEAQ, per germline. V trimming: 5 bases; J trimming: 3 bases; junction bases outside the gene matches: 7. CDR3 region: CASSPEREIYEQYF. The CDR3 DNA reads TGTGCCAGCAGCCCCGAGCGGGAAATCTACGAGCAGTACTTC.

This clone came up once. The chain uses TRBV5-1 and TRBJ1-3; possible D gene TRBD1, 6 bases. Germline loops: CDR1 SGHRS, CDR2 YFSETQ. The CDR3 is 16 residues long. Trimming stripped 4 bases from V and 0 bases from J, with 14 bases between. The CDR3 sequence is CASSETGSSSGNTIYF. The CDR3 region has the DNA TGCGCCAGCAGCGAGACAGGTTCCAGCTCTGGAAACACCATATATTTT.

The V and J genes are TRBV10-3 and TRBJ1-1; D is ambiguous. The CDR3 sequence is 13 residues long. The V end lost 3 bases, the J end lost 2 bases, and 7 bases lay between the germline ends. CDR1 ENHRY and CDR2 SYGVKD come from the germline V gene. CDR3 residues: CAISDTFNTEAFF. In DNA, the CDR3 is TGTGCCATCAGTGATACATTCAACACTGAAGCTTTCTTT.

The chain carries TRBV6-5 and TRBJ2-7; unclear D gene. Trimming stripped 3 bases from V and 2 bases from J, with 8 bases between. This CDR3 has 13 amino acids. Germline CDR1 is MNHEY and CDR2 is SVGAGI. The CDR3 reads CASSYSQAYEQYF. The CDR3 coding sequence is TGTGCCAGCAGTTATTCTCAGGCCTACGAGCAGTACTTC.

The chain employs TRBV9 and TRBJ1-2; D call uncertain. Germline V gene data show CDR1 as SGDLS and CDR2 as YYNGEE. The length of the CDR3 is 17 residues. The V end was cut by 3 bases, the J end by 2 bases, with 20 bases between. The CDR3 reads CASSANPTEIANYGYTF. Written as DNA, the CDR3 is TGTGCCAGCAGCGCTAACCCCACAGAGATAGCGAACTATGGCTACACCTTC.

This clone has just one count. The chain joins TRBV5-1 to TRBJ2-7, with D perhaps matching TRBD2 (5 bases). The germline gives CDR1 SGHRS, CDR2 YFSETQ. CDR3 length: 14 residues. The V end lost 0 bases, the J end lost 1 base, and 8 bases lay between the germline ends. The CDR3: CASSLAAGSYEQYF. The DNA of the CDR3 is TGCGCCAGCAGCTTGGCTGCGGGTTCCTACGAGCAGTACTTC.

For the CDR3, the DNA is TGTGCCAGCAGTTTCACCGGGACAGGGGGCACCGGGGAGCTGTTTTTT. As protein: CASSFTGTGGTGELFF. The chain carries TRBV27 and TRBJ2-2, with 11 bases matching TRBD1. V lost 3 bases and J lost 4; bases outside the gene matches: 4. In germline, CDR1 is MNHEY, CDR2 SMNVEV (reference sequence). CDR3 length: 16 amino acids.

This chain joins TRBV5-4 and TRBJ1-3; D call uncertain. Between the trimmed V and J ends, which lost 3 bases and 1 base, there was a span of 14 bases. The V gene's germline CDR1 is SGHNT and CDR2 YYREEE (reference sequence). This CDR3 is built from 16 residues. This CDR3 is CASSSNPGGSGNTIYF. DNA of the CDR3: TGTGCCAGCAGCTCCAACCCGGGAGGGTCTGGAAACACCATATATTTT. Using reference TRBV5-4 and TRBJ1-3 for the parts outside the CDR3, the full variable domain is ETGVTQSPTHLIKTRGQQVTLRCSSQSGHNTVSWYQQALGQGPQFIFQYYREEENGRGNFPPRFSGLQFPNYSSELNVNALELDDSALYLCASSSNPGGSGNTIYFGEGSWLTVV.

With respect to this clone: Different DNA sequences within this sample yield the same CDR3. The gene calls are TRBV5-1 and TRBJ2-2; D is undetermined. CDR1 is SGHRS, CDR2 YFSETQ, per germline. The CDR3 runs 13 residues. Between the trimmed V and J ends, which lost 2 bases and 4 bases, there was a span of 6 bases. The CDR3 sequence is CASSLGVTGELFF. As DNA, the CDR3 is TGCGCCAGCAGCTTAGGAGTCACCGGGGAGCTGTTTTTT.

This chain uses TRBV10-3 with TRBJ2-1; D is ambiguous. The CDR3 runs to 11 residues. V lost 4 bases, J lost 8 bases, and 6 bases lay in between. Germline CDR1 is ENHRY and CDR2 is SYGVKD. DNA for the CDR3: TGTGCCATCAGTGGTTTCGATGAGCAGTTCTTC. The encoded protein is CAISGFDEQFF.

The chain recombines TRBV11-1 with TRBJ2-1; perhaps TRBD2 as D (5 bases). Germline V lookup: CDR1 SGHAT, CDR2 FQDESV (reference sequence). Trimming took 6 bases from V and 7 from J, leaving 16 bases between them. The CDR3 spans 14 residues. For the CDR3, the DNA is TGTGCCAGCAGACAACCGGACTGGAATAATGAGCAGTTCTTC. Its protein is CASRQPDWNNEQFF. Combining the CDR3 with reference TRBV11-1 and TRBJ2-1 gives the whole variable domain EAEVAQSPRYKITEKSQAVAFWCDPISGHATLYWYRQILGQGPELLVQFQDESVVDDSQLPKDRFSAERLKGVDSTLKIQPAELGDSAMYLCASRQPDWNNEQFFGPGTRLTVL.

V and J are TRBV5-4 and TRBJ2-3, with 9 bases identical to TRBD2. With V trimmed by 0 bases and J by 1 base, 0 bases remained unmatched. This CDR3 contains 15 residues. Germline values: CDR1 SGHNT, CDR2 YYREEE (reference sequence). DNA for the CDR3: TGTGCCAGCAGCTTGGGGACTAGCGGCACAGATACGCAGTATTTT. It is translated as CASSLGTSGTDTQYF.

The chain couples TRBV19 to TRBJ1-5; no firm D call. This CDR3 has 15 residues. Per germline, CDR1 LNHDA and CDR2 SQIVND (reference sequence). V lost 3 bases to trimming and J lost 0 bases, with 9 bases between them. The CDR3 here is CASSIATLSNQPQHF. DNA for the CDR3: TGTGCCAGTAGTATTGCGACTCTTAGCAATCAGCCCCAGCATTTT.

This chain's CDR3 is CASSQTGAFGTEAFF. As DNA, the CDR3 is TGTGCCAGCAGCCAGACAGGGGCGTTTGGCACTGAAGCTTTCTTT. The chain employs TRBV7-3 and TRBJ1-1; 8 bases fit TRBD1. Germline V lookup: CDR1 SGHTA, CDR2 FQGTGA. Trimming took 5 bases from V and 4 from J; bases not matched to a gene: 9. The CDR3 has 15 amino acids.

CDR3 sequence reads: CASTPLAETYEQYF. In nucleotides, the CDR3 is TGCGCCAGCACTCCGCTAGCGGAGACCTACGAGCAGTACTTC. This sequence joins TRBV5-1 and TRBJ2-7, with 7 positions matching TRBD2. The V gene's germline CDR1 is SGHRS and CDR2 YFSETQ. V gave up 6 bases and J gave up 2 bases; unmatched junction bases: 8. The CDR3 covers 14 residues.

CDR3: CASSRGSGSGSSYNEQFF. DNA for the CDR3: TGTGCCAGTAGTAGAGGTAGCGGGAGTGGGAGCTCCTACAATGAGCAGTTCTTC. The chain joins TRBV19 to TRBJ2-1; 9 bases agree with TRBD2. Per germline, CDR1 LNHDA and CDR2 SQIVND (reference sequence). The junction had 10 bases not matched to a gene; V was cut back by 4 bases and J by 0 bases. This CDR3 is built from 18 residues.

The chain carries TRBV23-1 and TRBJ2-6, with 7 nucleotides matching TRBD2. TRBV23-1 is an ORF, and what it does is uncertain. With 4 bases clipped from V and 0 bases from J, the junction kept 12 bases outside the gene matches. The CDR3 has 19 residues. The CDR3 spells CASSRWRGSGLSGANVLTF. In DNA, the CDR3 is TGCGCCAGCAGTCGCTGGCGGGGGTCAGGTCTCTCTGGGGCCAACGTCCTGACTTTC.

The chain uses TRBV7-3 and TRBJ2-1, with 11 positions matching TRBD2. The CDR3 totals 16 residues. In germline, CDR1 is SGHTA, CDR2 FQGTGA. V dropped 2 bases and J dropped 4; count of bases not matched to a gene: 4. The CDR3 is CASSLLGTSGYNEQFF. CDR3 sequence (DNA): TGTGCCAGCAGCTTATTGGGGACTAGCGGATACAATGAGCAGTTCTTC.

The rearrangement uses TRBV6-5 and TRBJ2-5, with a weak D call TRBD2 (5 bases). V was pared by 2 bases and J by 9 bases, with 16 bases between. The CDR3 extends over 14 amino acids. CDR1 and CDR2 (germline): MNHEY, SVGAGI. The CDR3 here is CASSYSVLNGAQYF. The CDR3 DNA is TGTGCCAGCAGTTACAGCGTCTTAAACGGGGCCCAGTACTTC.

This clone was picked up a small number of times. The V gene is TRBV11-1, the J gene TRBJ2-1; TRBD1 agrees at 11 bases. The junction had 10 bases not matched to a gene; V was cut back by 4 bases and J by 8 bases. This CDR3 is built from 16 residues. Germline V gene sequence: CDR1 SGHAT, CDR2 FQDESV (reference sequence). The CDR3 nucleotides read TGTGCCAGCAGCTCTAGAGGAGGACAGGGGGCGGATGAGCAGTTCTTC. Translation: CASSSRGGQGADEQFF.

V and J are TRBV7-2 and TRBJ2-1; D possibly corresponds to TRBD1 (7 bases). Trimming cost V 5 bases and J 7 bases, with 12 bases left between them. Germline CDR1 is SGHTA and CDR2 is FQGNSA. The length of the CDR3 is 13 residues. CDR3 bases: TGTGCCAGCAGCGCGGGACAGCGGAATGAGCAGTTCTTC. It encodes CASSAGQRNEQFF.